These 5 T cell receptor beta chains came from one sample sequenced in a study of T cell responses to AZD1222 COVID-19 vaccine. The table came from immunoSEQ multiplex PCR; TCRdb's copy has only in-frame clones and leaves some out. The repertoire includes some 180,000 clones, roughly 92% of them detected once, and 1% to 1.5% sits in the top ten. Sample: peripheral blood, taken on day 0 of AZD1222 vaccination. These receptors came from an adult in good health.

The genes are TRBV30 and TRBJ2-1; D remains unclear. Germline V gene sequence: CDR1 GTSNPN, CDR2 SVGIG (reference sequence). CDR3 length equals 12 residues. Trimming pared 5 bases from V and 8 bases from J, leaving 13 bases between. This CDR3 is CAWALYADEQFF. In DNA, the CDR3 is TGTGCCTGGGCCCTCTATGCAGATGAGCAGTTCTTC.

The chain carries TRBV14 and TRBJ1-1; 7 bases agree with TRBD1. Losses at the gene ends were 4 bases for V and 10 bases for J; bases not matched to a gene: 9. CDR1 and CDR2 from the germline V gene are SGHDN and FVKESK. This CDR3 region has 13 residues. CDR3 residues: CASSPRTQGVAFF. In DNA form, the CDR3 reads TGTGCCAGCAGCCCACGGACCCAGGGGGTAGCTTTCTTT.

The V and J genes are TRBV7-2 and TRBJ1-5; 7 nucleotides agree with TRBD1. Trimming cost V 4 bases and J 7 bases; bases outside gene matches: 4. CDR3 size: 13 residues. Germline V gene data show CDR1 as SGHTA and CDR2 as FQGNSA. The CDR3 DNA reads TGTGCCAGCAGCTATCAGGGGGACCAGCCCCAGCATTTT. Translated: CASSYQGDQPQHF.

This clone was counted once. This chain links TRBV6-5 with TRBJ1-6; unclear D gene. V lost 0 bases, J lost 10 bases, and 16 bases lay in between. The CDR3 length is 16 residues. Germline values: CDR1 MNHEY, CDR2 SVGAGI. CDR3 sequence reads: CASSYSSPSPGSPLHF. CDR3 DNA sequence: TGTGCCAGCAGTTACTCGAGCCCCAGCCCAGGCTCACCCCTCCACTTT.

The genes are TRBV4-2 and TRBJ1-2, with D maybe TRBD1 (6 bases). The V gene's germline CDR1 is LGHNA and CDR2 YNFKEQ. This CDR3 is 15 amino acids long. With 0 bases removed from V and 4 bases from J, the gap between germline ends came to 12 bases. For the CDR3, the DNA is TGTGCCAGCAGCCAAGATTGGAAAGGGGGCTATGGCTACACCTTC. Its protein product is CASSQDWKGGYGYTF.